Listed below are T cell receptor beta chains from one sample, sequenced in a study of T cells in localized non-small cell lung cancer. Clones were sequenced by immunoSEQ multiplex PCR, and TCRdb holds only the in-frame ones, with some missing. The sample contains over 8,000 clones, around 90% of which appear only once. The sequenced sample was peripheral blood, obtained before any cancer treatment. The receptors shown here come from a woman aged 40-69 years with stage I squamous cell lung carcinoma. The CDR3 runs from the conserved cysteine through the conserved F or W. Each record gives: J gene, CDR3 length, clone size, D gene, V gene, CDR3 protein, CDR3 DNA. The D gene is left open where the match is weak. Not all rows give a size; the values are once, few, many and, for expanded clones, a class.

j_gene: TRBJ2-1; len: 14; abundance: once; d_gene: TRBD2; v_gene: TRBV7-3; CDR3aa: CASSQGLAINEQFF; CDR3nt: TGTGCCAGCAGCCAGGGACTAGCAATCAATGAGCAGTTCTTC
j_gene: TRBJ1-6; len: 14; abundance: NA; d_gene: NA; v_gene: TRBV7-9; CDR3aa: CASRGDGVNSPLHF; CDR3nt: TGTGCCAGCAGAGGGGACGGTGTGAATTCACCCCTCCACTTT
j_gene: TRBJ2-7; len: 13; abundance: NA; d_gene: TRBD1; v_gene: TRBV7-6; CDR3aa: CASSLDRGDEQYF; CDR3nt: TGTGCCAGCAGCTTAGACAGGGGGGACGAGCAGTACTTC
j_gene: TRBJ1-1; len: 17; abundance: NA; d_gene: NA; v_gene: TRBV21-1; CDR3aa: CASSRPRLLPLNTEAFF; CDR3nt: TGTGCCAGCAGCAGACCTAGATTACTCCCCCTGAACACTGAAGCTTTCTTT
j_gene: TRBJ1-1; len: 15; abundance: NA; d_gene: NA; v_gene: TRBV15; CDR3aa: CATSSGTGTDTEAFF; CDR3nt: TGTGCCACCAGCAGTGGGACGGGAACGGACACTGAAGCTTTCTTT
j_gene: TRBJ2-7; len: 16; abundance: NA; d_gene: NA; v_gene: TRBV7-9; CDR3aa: CASSLAIQGRDYEQYF; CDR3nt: TGTGCCAGCAGCTTAGCAATACAGGGACGAGACTACGAGCAGTACTTC
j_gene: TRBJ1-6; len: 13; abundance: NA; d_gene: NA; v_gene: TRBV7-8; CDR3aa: CASSLIKDSPLHF; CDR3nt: TGTGCCAGCAGCCTTATTAAGGACTCACCCCTCCACTTT
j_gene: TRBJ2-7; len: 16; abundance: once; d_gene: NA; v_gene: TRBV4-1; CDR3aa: CASSLEVQAYSYEQYF; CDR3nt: TGCGCCAGCAGCCTAGAGGTCCAGGCGTACTCCTACGAGCAGTACTTC
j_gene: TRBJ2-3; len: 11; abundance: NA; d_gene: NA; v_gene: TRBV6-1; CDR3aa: CASSQGGTQYF; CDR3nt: TGTGCCAGCAGCCAAGGGGGTACGCAGTATTTT
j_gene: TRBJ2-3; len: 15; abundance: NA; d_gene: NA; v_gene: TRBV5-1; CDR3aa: CASSLEVQGTDTQYF; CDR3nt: TGCGCCAGCAGCTTGGAGGTACAGGGAACAGATACGCAGTATTTT
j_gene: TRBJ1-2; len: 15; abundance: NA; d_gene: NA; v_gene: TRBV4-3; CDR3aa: CASSQYAPTNYGYTF; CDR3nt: TGCGCCAGCAGCCAGTACGCTCCAACTAACTATGGCTACACCTTC
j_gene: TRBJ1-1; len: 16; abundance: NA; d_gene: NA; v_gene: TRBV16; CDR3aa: CASSQFLVQGDTEAFF; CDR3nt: TGTGCCAGCAGCCAATTCCTTGTCCAGGGTGACACTGAAGCTTTCTTT
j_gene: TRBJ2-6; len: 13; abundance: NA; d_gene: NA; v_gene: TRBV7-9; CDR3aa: CASSLPGANVLTF; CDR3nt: TGTGCCAGCAGCTTACCTGGGGCCAACGTCCTGACTTTC
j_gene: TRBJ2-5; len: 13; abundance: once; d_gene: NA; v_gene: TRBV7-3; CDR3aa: CASSRGGQETQYF; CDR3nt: TGTGCCAGCAGCCGCGGCGGACAAGAGACCCAGTACTTC
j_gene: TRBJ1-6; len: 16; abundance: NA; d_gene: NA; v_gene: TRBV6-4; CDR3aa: CASRLDGSSYNSPLHF; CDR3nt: TGTGCCAGCAGGCTGGACGGGAGCTCCTATAATTCACCCCTCCACTTT
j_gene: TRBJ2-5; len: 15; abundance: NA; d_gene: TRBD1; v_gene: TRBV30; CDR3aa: CACTTGERIWETQYF; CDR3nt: TGTGCCTGTACGACAGGGGAAAGAATATGGGAGACCCAGTACTTC
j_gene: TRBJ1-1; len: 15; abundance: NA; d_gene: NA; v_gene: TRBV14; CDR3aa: CASSQNAVPNTEAFF; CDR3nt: TGTGCCAGCAGCCAAAACGCGGTCCCCAACACTGAAGCTTTCTTT